This T cell receptor beta chain was found in a study of shared clonotypes between healthy human individuals. Germline loops: CDR1 SGHKS, CDR2 YYEKEE (reference sequence). The CDR3 has 17 amino acids. The J segment lost 6 bases and the V segment lost 1 base, leaving 15 bases of the junction unmatched. The DNA input per sorted-subset replicate PCR was about 180 ng, corresponding to roughly 31,000 T cell genomes. Here immunoSEQ multiplex PCR was the method, and the copy in TCRdb shows in-frame clones only, minus some. This table holds around 560,000 clones, approximately 96% found once. Terminally differentiated effector memory CD45RA+ cells were excluded from the naive CD8 cells, which were CD45RO-negative and positively selected for CCR7. There were no recent acute infections or vaccinations among the donors, who were healthy HIV-negative adults.

This sequence was found in a woman aged 30 to 39 in good health. The chain uses TRBV5-5 and TRBJ2-7, with TRBD1 matching over 8 bases. The sequencing input was naive CD8+ T cells sorted from blood. Here the CDR3 reads CASSLNIRRTGSGEQYF. CDR3 nucleotides: TGTGCCAGCAGCTTGAATATACGGCGGACAGGGTCAGGCGAGCAGTACTTC.